The 4 T cell receptor beta chains presented below share a single source sample, sequenced in a study of cytomegalovirus exposure and HLA in healthy donors. TCRdb keeps only in-frame clones here, not all; method: immunoSEQ multiplex PCR. The data contain 130,000 to 150,000 clones, approximately 86% of them singletons. The sample was PBMCs. The receptors derive from a woman aged 18-29 years in good health and CMV-seropositive.

This sequence joins TRBV18 and TRBJ2-7; 8 nucleotides agree with TRBD1. The ends lost 2 bases at V and 4 bases at J; junction bases unmatched: 10. The CDR3 runs to 16 residues. Germline CDR1 is KGHSH and CDR2 is LQKENI. The CDR3 is CASSPTRQGTGYEQYF. CDR3 in DNA: TGTGCCAGCTCACCAACAAGACAAGGGACAGGTTACGAGCAGTACTTC.

This rearrangement joins TRBV6-1 to TRBJ1-5; D is perhaps TRBD1 (5 bases). The CDR3 consists of 14 residues. The germline V and J ends were trimmed by 2 bases and 6 bases, with 11 bases remaining between them. Germline CDR1 and CDR2: MNHNS and SASEGT. CDR3 protein: CASSEMGGRQPQHF. The CDR3, as DNA: TGTGCCAGCAGTGAAATGGGGGGACGTCAGCCCCAGCATTTT.

Regarding this clone: Additional DNA sequences in this sample encode the identical CDR3. The chain couples TRBV18 to TRBJ1-3; maybe TRBD1 (6 bases). The length of the CDR3 is 15 residues. Trimming removed 2 bases at V and 0 bases at J, with 8 bases between. Germline V lookup: CDR1 KGHSH, CDR2 LQKENI. Here the CDR3 DNA reads TGTGCCAGCTCACCAACAGGGAGCTCTGGAAACACCATATATTTT. It translates to CASSPTGSSGNTIYF.

The chain couples TRBV27 to TRBJ1-4, with 11 bases identical to TRBD1. The germline gives CDR1 MNHEY, CDR2 SMNVEV (reference sequence). The CDR3 contains 16 residues. V shed 4 bases and J 8 bases; nucleotides not matched to a gene: 9. CDR3 residues: CASSSNGQGAREKLFF. For the CDR3, the DNA is TGTGCCAGCAGTTCAAATGGACAGGGGGCGCGAGAAAAACTGTTTTTT.